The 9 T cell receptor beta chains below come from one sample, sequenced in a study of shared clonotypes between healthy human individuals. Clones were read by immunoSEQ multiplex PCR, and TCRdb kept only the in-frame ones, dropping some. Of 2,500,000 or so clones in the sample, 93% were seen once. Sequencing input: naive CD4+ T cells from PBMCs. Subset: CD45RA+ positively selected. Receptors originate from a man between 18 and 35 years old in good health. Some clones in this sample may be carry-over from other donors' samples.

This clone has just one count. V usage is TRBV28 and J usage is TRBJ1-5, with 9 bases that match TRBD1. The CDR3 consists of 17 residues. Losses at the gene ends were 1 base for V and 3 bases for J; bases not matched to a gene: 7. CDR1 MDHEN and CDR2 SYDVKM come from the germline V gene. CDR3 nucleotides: TGTGCCAGCAGTTTATATTCCGGGACAGGGCTCAATCAGCCCCAGCATTTT. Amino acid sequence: CASSLYSGTGLNQPQHF. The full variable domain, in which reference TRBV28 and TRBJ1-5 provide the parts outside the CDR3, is DVKVTQSSRYLVKRTGEKVFLECVQDMDHENMFWYRQDPGLGLRLIYFSYDVKMKEKGDIPEGYSVSREKKERFSLILESASTNQTSMYLCASSLYSGTGLNQPQHFGDGTRLSIL.

DNA of the CDR3: TGTGCCAGCAGTTACCGGGACACCACAGATACGCAGTATTTT. This sequence encodes CASSYRDTTDTQYF. The chain couples TRBV6-5 to TRBJ2-3, with D possibly matching TRBD1 (6 bases). Germline V gene lookup returns CDR1 MNHEY and CDR2 SVGAGI. The V gene lost 2 bases and the J gene lost 2 bases, with 8 bases spanning the gap. The CDR3 contains 14 residues.

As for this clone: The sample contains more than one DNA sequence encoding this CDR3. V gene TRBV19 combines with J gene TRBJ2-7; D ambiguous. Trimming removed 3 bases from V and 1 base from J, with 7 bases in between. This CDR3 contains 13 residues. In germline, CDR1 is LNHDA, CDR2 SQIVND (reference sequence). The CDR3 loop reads CASSIGESYEQYF. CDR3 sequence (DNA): TGTGCCAGTAGTATCGGAGAGTCCTACGAGCAGTACTTC.

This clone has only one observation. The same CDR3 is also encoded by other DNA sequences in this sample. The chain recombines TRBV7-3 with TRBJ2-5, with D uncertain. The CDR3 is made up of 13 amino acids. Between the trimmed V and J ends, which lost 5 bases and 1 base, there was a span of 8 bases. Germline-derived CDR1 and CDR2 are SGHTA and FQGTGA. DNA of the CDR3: TGTGCCAGCAGCGTCGGGCCCCAAGAGACCCAGTACTTC. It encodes CASSVGPQETQYF.

The CDR3 sequence: CASSAPQGQETQYF. CDR3 coding DNA: TGCGCCAGCAGCGCCCCACAGGGCCAAGAGACCCAGTACTTC. The chain recombines TRBV5-1 with TRBJ2-5, with a possible D match to TRBD1 (6 bases). Per germline, CDR1 SGHRS and CDR2 YFSETQ. V was shortened by 4 bases and J by 1 base, with 11 bases between the two germline ends. The CDR3 consists of 14 residues.

CDR3 sequence (DNA): TGTGCCAGCAGGCTAACAGGGGGCGCAGGGGGCTACACCTTC. This translates into CASRLTGGAGGYTF. This chain joins TRBV6-1 and TRBJ1-2; 9 nucleotides line up with TRBD1. There are 14 residues in the CDR3. In germline, CDR1 is MNHNS, CDR2 SASEGT. Germline trimming cut 6 bases from V and 8 bases from J; bases unmatched to any gene: 10.

The CDR3 region is CASWAGGTYEQYF. The CDR3 DNA sequence: TGTGCCAGCTGGGCAGGAGGTACCTACGAGCAGTACTTC. This chain joins TRBV6-6 and TRBJ2-7; possible D gene TRBD2, 5 bases. Deletions cut 8 bases from V and 2 bases from J, with 13 bases between. This CDR3 has 13 residues. Germline assignment: CDR1 MNHNY and CDR2 SVGAGI (reference sequence).

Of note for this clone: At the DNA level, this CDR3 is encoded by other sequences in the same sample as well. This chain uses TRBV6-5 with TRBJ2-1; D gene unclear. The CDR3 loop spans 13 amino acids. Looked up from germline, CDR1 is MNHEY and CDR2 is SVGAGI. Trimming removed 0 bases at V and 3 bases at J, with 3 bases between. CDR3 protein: CASSYSDYNEQFF. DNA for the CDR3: TGTGCCAGCAGTTACTCGGACTACAATGAGCAGTTCTTC.

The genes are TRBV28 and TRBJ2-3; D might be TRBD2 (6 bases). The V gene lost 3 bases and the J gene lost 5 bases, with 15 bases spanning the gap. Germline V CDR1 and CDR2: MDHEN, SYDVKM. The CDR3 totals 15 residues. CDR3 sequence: CASSFRPGRQDTQYF. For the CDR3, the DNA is TGTGCCAGCAGTTTTCGGCCTGGGAGGCAAGATACGCAGTATTTT. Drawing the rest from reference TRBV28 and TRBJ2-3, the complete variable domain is DVKVTQSSRYLVKRTGEKVFLECVQDMDHENMFWYRQDPGLGLRLIYFSYDVKMKEKGDIPEGYSVSREKKERFSLILESASTNQTSMYLCASSFRPGRQDTQYFGPGTRLTVL.